This T cell receptor beta chain was identified during a study of blood T cell repertoires in COVID-19. Across the whole study: From the United States, Italy and Spain came samples of acute and convalescent COVID-19.

As processed by the authors: Quantification of nucleated cells was approximated via reference gene primer amplification. The repertoire was sequenced with immunoSEQ multiplex PCR; TCRdb's copy has only in-frame clones and lacks some. For V, J and clone size, that table is used; D and trimming come from the DNA. Counted here are under 250,000 clones, about 76% occurring once; the ten biggest clones make up roughly 5.7%. CDR3 size: 14 residues. Germline V gene lookup returns CDR1 SGHNT and CDR2 YYREEE (reference sequence). V shed 3 bases and J 14 bases; nucleotides not matched to a gene: 10. The source of this sequence is a woman aged 40-49 years with COVID-19, enrolled during active disease. Sequences were obtained from peripheral blood. The chain has TRBV5-4 and TRBJ2-1, with 11 nucleotides matching TRBD2. CDR3 in amino acids: CASSSIAGGPLKFF. CDR3 DNA: TGTGCCAGCAGCTCAATAGCGGGAGGGCCTCTTAAGTTCTTC.